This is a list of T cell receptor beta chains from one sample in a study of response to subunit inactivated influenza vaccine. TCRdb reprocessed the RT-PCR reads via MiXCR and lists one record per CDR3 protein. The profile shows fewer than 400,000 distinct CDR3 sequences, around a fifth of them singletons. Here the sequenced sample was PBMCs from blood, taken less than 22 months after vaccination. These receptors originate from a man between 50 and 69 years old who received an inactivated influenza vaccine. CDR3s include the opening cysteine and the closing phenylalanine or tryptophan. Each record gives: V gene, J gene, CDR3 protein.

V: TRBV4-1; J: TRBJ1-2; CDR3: CASSQGGAAGNYGYTF
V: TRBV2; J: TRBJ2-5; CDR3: CASLRGTQETQYF
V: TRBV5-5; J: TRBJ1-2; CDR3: CASSLYMAPGGYTF
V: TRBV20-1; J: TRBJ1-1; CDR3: CSASTWGTNTEAFF
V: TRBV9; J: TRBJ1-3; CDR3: CASSPPTRQTLGNTIYF
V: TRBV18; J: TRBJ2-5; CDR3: CASSPPGHLQETQYF
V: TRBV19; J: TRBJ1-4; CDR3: CASSPTDEKLFF
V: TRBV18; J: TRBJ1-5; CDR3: CANSPDRVQPQHF
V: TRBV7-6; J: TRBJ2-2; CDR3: CASSLTSAGLSGELFF
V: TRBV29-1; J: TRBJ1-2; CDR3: CSVASSYGYTF
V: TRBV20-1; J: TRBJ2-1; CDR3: CSATVFRYNEQFF
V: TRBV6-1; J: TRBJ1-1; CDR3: CASSDRGYTEAFF
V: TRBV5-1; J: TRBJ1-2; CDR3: CASSPRGLNYGYTF
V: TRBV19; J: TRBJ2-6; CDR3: CASSSLGLAGYSGANVLTF
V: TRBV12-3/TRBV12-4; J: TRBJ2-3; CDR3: CASSFSEPDTQYF
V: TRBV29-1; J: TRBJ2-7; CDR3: CSVDLQGGLYF
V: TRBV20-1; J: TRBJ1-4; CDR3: CSARDIAVTNEKLFF
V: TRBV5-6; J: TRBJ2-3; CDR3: CASSLAHTDTQYF
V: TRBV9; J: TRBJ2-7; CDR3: CASSVGAASSYEQYF
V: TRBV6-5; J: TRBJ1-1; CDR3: CASSYRSTGGMNTEAFF
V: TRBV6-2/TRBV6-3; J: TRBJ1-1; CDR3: CASSYSGMGGTEAFF
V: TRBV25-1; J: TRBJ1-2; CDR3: CAAQGGRGQNYGYTF
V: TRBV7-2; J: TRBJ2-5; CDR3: CASSINVGYQETQYF
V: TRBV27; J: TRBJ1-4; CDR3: CASSGLLRGANEKLFF
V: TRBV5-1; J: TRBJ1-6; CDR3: CASSLGAGQGGYGSPLHF
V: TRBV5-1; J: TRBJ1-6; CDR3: CASSGGTGDPPLHF
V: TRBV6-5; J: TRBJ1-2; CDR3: CASSYSQGQSYGYTF
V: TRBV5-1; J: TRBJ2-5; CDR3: CASSLTRSKETQYF
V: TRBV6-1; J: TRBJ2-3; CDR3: CATQTGGTDTQYF
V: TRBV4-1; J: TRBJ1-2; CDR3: CASSPGQQDNYGYTF
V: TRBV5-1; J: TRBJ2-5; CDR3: CASSPVSLQETQYF
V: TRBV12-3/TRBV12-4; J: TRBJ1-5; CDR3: CASSRGGPQHF
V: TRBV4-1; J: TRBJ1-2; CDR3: CASSPRDSTQSYTF
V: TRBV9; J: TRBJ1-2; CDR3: CASSVGGGRLSYGYTF
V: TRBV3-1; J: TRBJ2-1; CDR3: CASSQFLYNEQFF
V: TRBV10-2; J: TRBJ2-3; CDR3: CASGRDTQYF
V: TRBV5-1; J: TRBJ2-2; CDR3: CASSWVPANTGELFF
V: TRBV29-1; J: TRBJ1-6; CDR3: CSVQTAYNSPLHF
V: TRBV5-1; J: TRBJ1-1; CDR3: CASSPFPAGGTEAFF
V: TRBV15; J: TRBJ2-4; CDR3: CATSAGNQNIQYF
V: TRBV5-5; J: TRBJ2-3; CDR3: CASSPESGYTDTQYF
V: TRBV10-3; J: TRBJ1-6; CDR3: CAAHRGYNSPLHF
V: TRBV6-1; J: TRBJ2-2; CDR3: CASKGAGGTGELFF
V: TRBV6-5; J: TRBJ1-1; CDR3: CASSYSLGLNTEAFF
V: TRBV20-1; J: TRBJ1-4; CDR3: CSASPGAGHRIRGEKLFF
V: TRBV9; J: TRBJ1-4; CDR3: CASSVGGPNEKLFF
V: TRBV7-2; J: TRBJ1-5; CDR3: CASSVDRGTQPQHF
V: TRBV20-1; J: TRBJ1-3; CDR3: CSARVLGGNTIYF
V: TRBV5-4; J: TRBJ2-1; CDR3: CASSLEKGRDEQFF
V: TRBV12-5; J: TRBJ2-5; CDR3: CASGLAPGLPSF
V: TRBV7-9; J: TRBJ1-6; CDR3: CASSLSDRTSPLHF
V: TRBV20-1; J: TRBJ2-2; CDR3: CSASRGSTGELFF
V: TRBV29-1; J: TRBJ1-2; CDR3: CSVAIRLNYGYTF
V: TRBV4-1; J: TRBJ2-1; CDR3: CASSQARSTGEQFF
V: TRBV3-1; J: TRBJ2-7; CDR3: CASSHNGPLFLYF
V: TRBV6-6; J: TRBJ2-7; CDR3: CASSYGVDEQYF
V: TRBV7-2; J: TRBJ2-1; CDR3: CASGRVNEQFF